What follows describes a single T cell receptor beta chain. The CDR3 is 17 amino acids. Germline-derived CDR1 and CDR2 are LNHDA and SQIVND (reference sequence). The V gene end was trimmed by 6 bases and the J gene end by 5 bases; junction bases not matched to a gene: 9. This entry is derived from a study of shared clonotypes between healthy human individuals. Here immunoSEQ multiplex PCR was the method, and the copy in TCRdb shows in-frame clones only, minus some. The profile shows under 700,000 clones, approximately 95% of them singletons. Naive-designated CD8 cells lacked CD45RO, were positively enriched for CCR7, and omitted terminally differentiated effector memory CD45RA+ cells.

This sequence joins TRBV19 and TRBJ2-4; 14 bases align to TRBD2. Sequenced sample: naive CD8+ T cells sorted from blood. The TCR comes from a woman younger than 45 in good health. CDR3 sequence: CASRPGTSGSWENIQYF. DNA for the CDR3: TGTGCCAGTAGACCCGGGACTAGCGGGAGTTGGGAAAACATTCAGTACTTC. The whole variable domain, filled in from reference TRBV19 and TRBJ2-4, reads DGGITQSPKYLFRKEGQNVTLSCEQNLNHDAMYWYRQDPGQGLRLIYYSQIVNDFQKGDIAEGYSVSREKKESFPLTVTSAQKNPTAFYLCASRPGTSGSWENIQYFGAGTRLSVL.